Each of the 26 T cell receptor beta chains below was sequenced from the same sample in a study of blood T cell repertoires in COVID-19. The protocol was immunoSEQ multiplex PCR, while the TCRdb copy is restricted to in-frame clones and leaves out a portion. The sample lists about 220,000 clones, approximately 83% occurring once. The specimen sequenced was PBMCs or T cells enriched from blood (not recorded which). The receptors were sampled from a woman in her forties with acute COVID-19.

The rearrangement joins TRBV19 to TRBJ2-1, with a possible D match to TRBD1 (6 bases). There are 13 residues in the CDR3. Trimming removed 1 base from V and 10 bases from J, with 11 bases in between. CDR1 and CDR2 from the germline V gene are LNHDA and SQIVND (reference sequence). DNA for the CDR3: TGTGCCAGTAGTATAGTAGGGACAAGCGAGCAGTTCTTC. Its protein product is CASSIVGTSEQFF.

V gene TRBV4-3 combines with J gene TRBJ2-3; 7 nucleotides agree with TRBD2. Germline trimming cut 0 bases from V and 3 bases from J; bases unmatched to any gene: 15. Germline CDR1 reads LGHNA; CDR2 reads YSLEER. The CDR3 is 19 amino acids. DNA of the CDR3: TGCGCCAGCAGCCAAGATCTGCTAGCGGTTCCTTCGGGGACAGATACGCAGTATTTT. This encodes CASSQDLLAVPSGTDTQYF.

The chain employs TRBV7-2 and TRBJ1-2; D possibly corresponds to TRBD1 (6 bases). The CDR3 runs 14 residues. Germline CDR1 and CDR2: SGHTA and FQGNSA. V lost 5 bases, J lost 8 bases, and 18 bases lay in between. CDR3 nucleotides: TGTGCCAGCAGCCAGCTACAGGGAAGGGGCGGCTACACCTTC. Residues: CASSQLQGRGGYTF.

The chain is built from TRBV4-3 and TRBJ2-3, with 11 bases identical to TRBD2. The CDR3 is made up of 18 amino acids. Germline CDR1 LGHNA, CDR2 YSLEER. The ends lost 0 bases at V and 2 bases at J; junction bases unmatched: 7. The CDR3 DNA sequence: TGCGCCAGCAGCCAAGATCTGCTAGCGGGGGGATCCACAGATACGCAGTATTTT. Protein: CASSQDLLAGGSTDTQYF.

The chain combines TRBV5-5 with TRBJ1-5; D is unclear. Germline V gene sequence: CDR1 SGHKS, CDR2 YYEKEE (reference sequence). This CDR3 comprises 12 residues. V was shortened by 4 bases and J by 4 bases, with 6 bases between the two germline ends. CDR3 sequence (DNA): TGTGCCAGCAGCCTTCCGAATCAGCCCCAGCATTTT. Translated, it gives CASSLPNQPQHF.

The chain couples TRBV28 to TRBJ1-1; the D is unclear. V lost 3 bases to trimming and J lost 7 bases, with 9 bases between them. Per germline, CDR1 MDHEN and CDR2 SYDVKM. This CDR3 has 12 residues. The CDR3 DNA sequence: TGTGCCAGCAGTTTCCAAGGAGGTGAAGCTTTCTTT. It encodes CASSFQGGEAFF.

This rearrangement joins TRBV28 to TRBJ1-1; D remains ambiguous. CDR1 is MDHEN, CDR2 SYDVKM, per germline. Deletions cut 5 bases from V and 1 base from J, with 14 bases between. The CDR3 covers 15 residues. The CDR3 DNA reads TGTGCCAGCAGTCCCGCGGGAATCGGGAACACTGAAGCTTTCTTT. Protein sequence: CASSPAGIGNTEAFF.

The chain joins TRBV7-9 to TRBJ2-2; 8 nucleotides align to TRBD2. CDR3 length: 16 residues. V lost 5 bases to trimming and J lost 4 bases; unmatched junction nucleotides: 9. From germline, CDR1 is SEHNR and CDR2 FQNEAQ (reference sequence). The CDR3 DNA reads TGTGCCAGCAGCGCCCCGGGACTAGGGAGCACCGGGGAGCTGTTTTTT. It encodes CASSAPGLGSTGELFF.

This clone has just a few counts. The chain is built from TRBV3-1 (or the pseudogene TRBV3-2) and TRBJ2-1; 11 positions agree with TRBD2. Germline V gene sequence: CDR1 LGHDT, CDR2 YNNKEL (reference sequence). V was clipped by 4 bases and J by 7 bases; unmatched bases: 9. The CDR3 has 16 residues. CDR3 DNA: TGTGCCAGCAGCCCGGGAGGACTAGCGGGTAAGAATGAGCAGTTCTTC. It encodes CASSPGGLAGKNEQFF.

V and J are TRBV5-4 and TRBJ2-2; D possibly corresponds to TRBD1 (6 bases). Trimming took 0 bases from V and 6 from J, leaving 12 bases between them. Per germline, CDR1 SGHNT and CDR2 YYREEE (reference sequence). There are 15 residues in the CDR3. CDR3 nucleotide sequence: TGTGCCAGCAGCTTGGGATTCCAGGGGCCCGGGGAGCTGTTTTTT. This sequence encodes CASSLGFQGPGELFF.

The rearrangement links TRBV4-1 to TRBJ1-5; unclear D gene. Germline assignment: CDR1 MGHRA and CDR2 YSYEKL. The CDR3 totals 15 residues. Between the trimmed V and J ends, which lost 0 bases and 7 bases, there was a span of 13 bases. This CDR3 reads CASSQDGVSRQPQHF. The DNA of the CDR3 is TGCGCCAGCAGCCAAGACGGAGTTTCTAGGCAGCCCCAGCATTTT.

This chain joins TRBV7-9 and TRBJ1-1; 9 nucleotides agree with TRBD1. V shed 2 bases and J 4 bases; nucleotides not matched to a gene: 5. This CDR3 is 15 amino acids long. CDR1 is SEHNR and CDR2 is FQNEAQ in the germline V gene (reference sequence). This CDR3 is CASSLMGQGGTEAFF. The CDR3 region has the DNA TGTGCCAGCAGCTTAATGGGACAGGGAGGCACTGAAGCTTTCTTT.

This clone was counted many times. The DNA is omitted, as the CDR3 cannot be located on it reliably, and the CDR3 follows TCRdb's listing. This chain uses TRBV5-5 with TRBJ1-4. CDR1 is SGHKS and CDR2 is YYEKEE in the germline V gene (reference sequence). The CDR3 is 14 amino acids long, termini counted. The CDR3 loop is CASSRDFGNEKLFF.

This chain links TRBV24-1 with TRBJ2-3; 9 bases map to TRBD2. Germline V gives CDR1 KGHDR, CDR2 SFDVKD. There are 15 residues in the CDR3. V trimming: 4 bases; J trimming: 5 bases; junction bases outside the gene matches: 6. In DNA, the CDR3 is TGTGCCACCAGTGACCCAGCGGGAGGCATAGATACGCAGTATTTT. Translation: CATSDPAGGIDTQYF.

The CDR3 bases are TGTGCCAGCAGCTTCCCGGGACAGGGGAACTATGGCTACACCTTC. This sequence encodes CASSFPGQGNYGYTF. The chain carries TRBV11-2 and TRBJ1-2; the match to TRBD1 covers 10 bases. CDR1 is SGHAT and CDR2 is FQNNGV in the germline V gene. The J segment lost 2 bases and the V segment lost 3 bases, leaving 3 bases of the junction unmatched. CDR3 size: 15 residues.

This clone has only a few counts. The rearrangement links TRBV18 to TRBJ1-5; TRBD1 is a possible D gene (5 bases). CDR3 length: 14 amino acids. V gave up 6 bases and J gave up 7 bases, with 16 bases separating them. Germline lookup yields CDR1 KGHSH and CDR2 LQKENI. The CDR3 region is CASSLGRGTQPQHF. CDR3 sequence (DNA): TGTGCCAGCTCTCTAGGGCGGGGGACCCAGCCCCAGCATTTT.

The chain joins TRBV28 to TRBJ1-4, with D unresolved. The length of the CDR3 is 14 residues. CDR1 and CDR2 from the germline V gene are MDHEN and SYDVKM. V lost 4 bases and J 2 bases, leaving 8 bases between the germline ends. CDR3 nucleotides: TGTGCCAGCAGTTCCCCTCCTACTAATGAAAAACTGTTTTTT. Protein: CASSSPPTNEKLFF.

This chain connects TRBV9 to TRBJ2-1, with D tentatively TRBD2 (6 bases). The germline V gene encodes CDR1 SGDLS and CDR2 YYNGEE. CDR3 length: 14 amino acids. V lost 3 bases and J 3 bases, leaving 10 bases between the germline ends. The CDR3 here is CASSGRGDYNEQFF. The CDR3 coding sequence is TGTGCCAGCAGCGGGCGGGGAGACTACAATGAGCAGTTCTTC. Drawing the rest from reference TRBV9 and TRBJ2-1, the complete variable domain is DSGVTQTPKHLITATGQRVTLRCSPRSGDLSVYWYQQSLDQGLQFLIQYYNGEERAKGNILERFSAQQFPDLHSELNLSSLELGDSALYFCASSGRGDYNEQFFGPGTRLTVL.

Only one count was recorded for this clone. This sequence joins TRBV28 and TRBJ1-2; D may be TRBD1 (6 bases). Trimming removed 2 bases from V and 8 bases from J, with 15 bases in between. Germline V CDR1 and CDR2: MDHEN, SYDVKM. This CDR3 has 14 residues. CDR3 sequence (DNA): TGTGCCAGCAGTTTAGAGGGGGTTAGGCAGGGCTACACCTTC. Its translation is CASSLEGVRQGYTF.

This clone was counted once. The chain recombines TRBV14 with TRBJ1-1; TRBD1 agrees at 7 bases. The junction had 2 bases not matched to a gene; V was cut back by 4 bases and J by 0 bases. The CDR3 is 14 amino acids. Germline loops: CDR1 SGHDN, CDR2 FVKESK. The CDR3 loop is CASSLGTVNTEAFF. CDR3 in DNA: TGTGCCAGCAGCCTAGGGACAGTGAACACTGAAGCTTTCTTT. Using reference TRBV14 and TRBJ1-1 for the parts outside the CDR3, the full variable domain is EAGVTQFPSHSVIEKGQTVTLRCDPISGHDNLYWYRRVMGKEIKFLLHFVKESKQDESGMPNNRFLAERTGGTYSTLKVQPAELEDSGVYFCASSLGTVNTEAFFGQGTRLTVV.

This clone occurred a few times. The CDR3 reads CASRRESHTQYF. CDR3 coding DNA: TGTGCCAGCAGACGGGAGAGCCATACGCAGTATTTT. The chain has TRBV27 and TRBJ2-3; TRBD2 is a possible D gene (6 bases). The germline V and J ends were trimmed by 6 bases and 7 bases, with 11 bases remaining between them. Germline values: CDR1 MNHEY, CDR2 SMNVEV (reference sequence). This CDR3 is built from 12 residues.

This clone was seen a handful of times. V gene TRBV7-9 combines with J gene TRBJ2-7; D is undetermined. The CDR3 is made up of 13 amino acids. V gave up 3 bases and J gave up 1 base, with 7 bases separating them. CDR1 SEHNR and CDR2 FQNEAQ come from the germline V gene (reference sequence). The CDR3 sequence is CASSFPQSYEQYF. The DNA for the CDR3 is TGTGCCAGCAGCTTCCCCCAATCCTACGAGCAGTACTTC.

The chain carries TRBV3-1 (or the pseudogene TRBV3-2) and TRBJ2-1, with 12 bases identical to TRBD2. The V gene end was trimmed by 4 bases and the J gene end by 6 bases; junction bases not matched to a gene: 1. Germline V gives CDR1 LGHDT, CDR2 YNNKEL (reference sequence). This CDR3 spans 14 amino acids. CDR3 amino acids: CASSLTSGSNEQFF. The CDR3, as DNA: TGTGCCAGCAGCCTGACTAGCGGGAGCAATGAGCAGTTCTTC.

The chain uses TRBV7-2 and TRBJ1-6; D is unclear. CDR1 is SGHTA and CDR2 is FQGNSA in the germline V gene. CDR3 size: 16 residues. Trimming took 3 bases from V and 2 from J, leaving 11 bases between them. CDR3 nucleotide sequence: TGTGCCAGCAGCTTCGGGGTCAGAGCCTATAATTCACCCCTCCACTTT. Translation: CASSFGVRAYNSPLHF. Complete variable domain (other parts from reference TRBV7-2 and TRBJ1-6): GAGVSQSPSNKVTEKGKDVELRCDPISGHTALYWYRQSLGQGLEFLIYFQGNSAPDKSGLPSDRFSAERTGGSVSTLTIQRTQQEDSAVYLCASSFGVRAYNSPLHFGNGTRLTVT.

This chain connects TRBV4-1 to TRBJ2-1, with unresolved D. V dropped 0 bases and J dropped 1 base, with 13 bases sitting between them. Germline values: CDR1 MGHRA, CDR2 YSYEKL. The CDR3 runs to 17 residues. The CDR3 sequence is CASSQDLRLTSYNEQFF. The CDR3 bases are TGCGCCAGCAGCCAAGATCTGAGGCTTACATCCTACAATGAGCAGTTCTTC.

This clone came up once. V is TRBV6-5 and J is TRBJ1-2; D remains ambiguous. The germline V gene has CDR1 MNHEY and CDR2 SVGAGI. The V gene lost 5 bases and the J gene lost 5 bases, with 15 bases spanning the gap. The CDR3 sequence is 14 residues long. This CDR3 is CASSPLGDWYGYTF. The CDR3 region has the DNA TGTGCCAGCAGTCCCCTCGGGGATTGGTATGGCTACACCTTC.